The next 5 T cell receptor beta chains were all read from a single sample in a study of T cells in Graves' hyperthyroidism and ophthalmopathy. Regions amplified from RNA transcripts were the TCR beta CDR3 regions. Initially, a first-round RT-PCR of the TCR CDR3 employed the HTBI primer set. TCRdb re-called the multiplex PCR reads through MiXCR, storing one row per CDR3 protein. The table lists fewer than 850,000 distinct CDR3 sequences, around a sixth of them singletons. Sequenced: blood. These receptors came from a man between 45 and 60 years old with Graves' hyperthyroidism.

This clonotype was seen only a few times. The V gene is TRBV30, the J gene TRBJ1-5; the D gene is possibly TRBD1 (6 bases). The V and J ends lost 3 bases and 2 bases respectively, with 20 bases between them. Germline CDR1 GTSNPN, CDR2 SVGIG (reference sequence). This CDR3 is 17 amino acids long. CDR3 sequence: CAWSSYPGGGRNQPQHF. CDR3 coding DNA: TGTGCCTGGAGCTCGTACCCTGGTGGGGGCCGCAATCAGCCCCAGCATTTT.

V and J are TRBV27 and TRBJ2-1; the D gene is possibly TRBD2 (5 bases). This CDR3 contains 14 residues. Looked up from germline, CDR1 is MNHEY and CDR2 is SMNVEV (reference sequence). The germline V and J ends were trimmed by 3 bases and 4 bases, with 10 bases remaining between them. The DNA for the CDR3 is TGTGCCAGCAGTTTCCGCGGACTGTACAATGAGCAGTTCTTC. Its protein product is CASSFRGLYNEQFF.

The gene calls are TRBV20-1 and TRBJ2-3; D possibly corresponds to TRBD1 (5 bases). The V gene lost 3 bases and the J gene lost 2 bases, with 9 bases spanning the gap. Germline lookup yields CDR1 DFQATT and CDR2 SNEGSKA (reference sequence). The CDR3 is 13 amino acids. The CDR3 DNA reads TGCAGTGCTAGTTTTGGGGCCACAGATACGCAGTATTTT. Translating gives CSASFGATDTQYF.

The rearrangement links TRBV18 to TRBJ2-1, with D possibly being TRBD1 (6 bases). V was trimmed by 0 bases and J by 9 bases, leaving 15 bases between them. Germline V gene lookup returns CDR1 KGHSH and CDR2 LQKENI. This CDR3 contains 15 residues. The DNA for the CDR3 is TGTGCCAGCTCACCACCGATTAGGGGGAAGGGTGAGCAGTTCTTC. Protein: CASSPPIRGKGEQFF. Full variable domain (missing parts from reference TRBV18 and TRBJ2-1): NAGVMQNPRHLVRRRGQEARLRCSPMKGHSHVYWYRQLPEEGLKFMVYLQKENIIDESGMPKERFSAEFPKEGPSILRIQQVVRGDSAAYFCASSPPIRGKGEQFFGPGTRLTVL.

This clonotype has ten or more counts. This chain joins TRBV2 and TRBJ1-4; TRBD1 matches at 7 bases. From germline, CDR1 is SNHLY and CDR2 FYNNEI. Germline trimming cut 6 bases from V and 0 bases from J; bases unmatched to any gene: 4. CDR3 length equals 15 residues. CDR3 region: CASRAGQPTNEKLFF. CDR3 bases: TGTGCCAGCAGAGCGGGACAGCCAACTAATGAAAAACTGTTTTTT.